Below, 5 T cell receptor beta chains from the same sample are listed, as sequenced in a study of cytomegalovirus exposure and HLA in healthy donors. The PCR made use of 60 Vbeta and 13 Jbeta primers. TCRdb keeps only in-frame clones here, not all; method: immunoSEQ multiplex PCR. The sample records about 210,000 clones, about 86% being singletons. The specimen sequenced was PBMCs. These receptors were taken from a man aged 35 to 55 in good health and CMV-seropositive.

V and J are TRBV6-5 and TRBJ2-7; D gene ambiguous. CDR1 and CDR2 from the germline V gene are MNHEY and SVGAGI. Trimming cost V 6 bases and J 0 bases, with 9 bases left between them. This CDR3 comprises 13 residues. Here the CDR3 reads CASSVTSSYEQYF. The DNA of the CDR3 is TGTGCCAGCAGCGTCACGAGCTCCTACGAGCAGTACTTC.

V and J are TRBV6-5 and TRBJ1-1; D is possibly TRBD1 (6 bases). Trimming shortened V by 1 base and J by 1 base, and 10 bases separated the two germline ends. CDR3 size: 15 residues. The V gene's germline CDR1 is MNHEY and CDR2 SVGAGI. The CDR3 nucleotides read TGTGCCAGCAGTTACTTGGGGGCCCGGAACACTGAAGCTTTCTTT. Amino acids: CASSYLGARNTEAFF.

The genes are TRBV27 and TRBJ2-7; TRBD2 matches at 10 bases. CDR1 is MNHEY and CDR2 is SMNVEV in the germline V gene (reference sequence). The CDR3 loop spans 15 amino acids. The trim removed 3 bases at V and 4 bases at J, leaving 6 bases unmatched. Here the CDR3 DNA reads TGTGCCAGCAGTTTTGGGACTAGCGATTTATACGAGCAGTACTTC. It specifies CASSFGTSDLYEQYF.

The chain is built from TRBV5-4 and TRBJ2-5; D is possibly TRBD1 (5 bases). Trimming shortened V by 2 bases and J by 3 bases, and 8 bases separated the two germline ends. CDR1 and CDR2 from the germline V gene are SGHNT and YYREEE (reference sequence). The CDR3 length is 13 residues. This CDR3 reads CASSLPREETQYF. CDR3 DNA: TGTGCCAGCAGCTTACCCAGGGAAGAGACCCAGTACTTC.

CDR3 sequence: CASSENGLPLHF. In DNA form, the CDR3 reads TGCGCCAGCAGTGAGAATGGCCTACCCCTCCACTTT. The chain joins TRBV10-1 to TRBJ1-6; the D is unclear. The CDR3 runs 12 residues. CDR1 and CDR2 (germline): WNHNN, SYGVQD (reference sequence). Trimming took off 2 bases at V and 12 bases at J, with 8 bases between the two ends.